This TCR beta chain was obtained from a study of cytomegalovirus exposure and HLA in healthy donors. Whole-study findings and limits: Later analysis found that TCR beta chains associated with HLA were more clonally expanded than other, equally common chains.

CDR1 and CDR2 from the germline V gene are SGHNT and YYREEE (reference sequence). The V segment lost 0 bases and the J segment 5 bases; nucleotides outside the gene matches: 8. CDR3 length equals 16 residues. Notes on this clone: Its antigen is not identified.

The study ran its PCR with 60 Vbeta and 13 Jbeta primers. Generated by immunoSEQ multiplex PCR, the TCRdb table keeps only in-frame clones and is missing some. Of around 50,000 clones in the sample, around four fifths were seen once. The receptor comes from a man aged 45-60 years in good health and CMV-seronegative. The sample taken for sequencing was PBMCs. V gene TRBV5-4 combines with J gene TRBJ2-7, with 10 positions matching TRBD1. This CDR3 is CASSLGDRGRVHEQYF. The CDR3 DNA reads TGTGCCAGCAGCTTGGGAGACAGGGGGCGCGTCCACGAGCAGTACTTC.